This TCR beta chain is from a study of blood T cell repertoires in COVID-19. Comment on this clone: Other DNA sequences within the sample encode an identical CDR3.

Looked up from germline, CDR1 is SGHNT and CDR2 is YYREEE (reference sequence). The CDR3 loop spans 13 amino acids. Trimming took off 1 base at V and 2 bases at J, with 6 bases between the two ends. Sequencing was performed with immunoSEQ multiplex PCR; in TCRdb, only in-frame clones are kept and a portion is missing. The data show tens of thousands of clones, about 77% seen once. The sample was peripheral blood. This receptor was taken from a human donor in a cohort sampled during active COVID-19. V usage is TRBV5-4 and J usage is TRBJ1-2; D is perhaps TRBD1 (5 bases). The CDR3 loop reads CASSLPGNYGYTF. The CDR3 region has the DNA TGTGCCAGCAGCTTGCCAGGGAACTATGGCTACACCTTC. Supplemented by reference TRBV5-4 and TRBJ1-2, the full variable domain reads ETGVTQSPTHLIKTRGQQVTLRCSSQSGHNTVSWYQQALGQGPQFIFQYYREEENGRGNFPPRFSGLQFPNYSSELNVNALELDDSALYLCASSLPGNYGYTFGSGTRLTVV.